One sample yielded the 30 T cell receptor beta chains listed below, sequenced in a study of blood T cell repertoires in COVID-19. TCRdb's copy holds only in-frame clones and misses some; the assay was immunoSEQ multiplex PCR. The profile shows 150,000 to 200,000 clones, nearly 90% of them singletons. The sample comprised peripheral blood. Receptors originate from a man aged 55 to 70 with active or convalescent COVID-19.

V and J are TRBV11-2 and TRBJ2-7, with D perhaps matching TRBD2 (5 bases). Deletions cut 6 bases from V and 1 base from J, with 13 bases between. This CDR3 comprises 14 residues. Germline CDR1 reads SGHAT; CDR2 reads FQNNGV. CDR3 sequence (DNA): TGTGCCAGCAGAGGAGAGGGCGGTTCCTACGAGCAGTACTTC. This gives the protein CASRGEGGSYEQYF.

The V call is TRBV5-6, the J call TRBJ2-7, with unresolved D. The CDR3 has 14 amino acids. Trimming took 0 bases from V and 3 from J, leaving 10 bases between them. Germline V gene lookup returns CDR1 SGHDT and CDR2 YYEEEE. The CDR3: CASSLGMGSYEQYF. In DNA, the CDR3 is TGTGCCAGCAGCTTGGGAATGGGCAGCTACGAGCAGTACTTC.

The CDR3 DNA reads as TGTGCCACCAGAGATAGGGGACAGGGGGCAGTTGGCTACACCTTC. Protein product: CATRDRGQGAVGYTF. This rearrangement joins TRBV15 to TRBJ1-2, with 12 bases identical to TRBD1. Per the germline V gene, CDR1 is LNHNV and CDR2 is YYDKDF (reference sequence). This CDR3 has 15 residues. J gave up 7 bases and V 6 bases, and 9 bases lay outside the gene matches.

DNA for the CDR3: TGTGCCAGTAGTATAGGGGGACAGTTGAACACTGAAGCTTTCTTT. Its translation is CASSIGGQLNTEAFF. J is TRBJ1-1 and V is TRBV19, with TRBD1 matching over 7 bases. The CDR3 runs to 15 residues. Germline CDR1 is LNHDA and CDR2 is SQIVND (reference sequence). The ends lost 1 base at V and 0 bases at J; junction bases unmatched: 2. The whole variable domain, filled in from reference TRBV19 and TRBJ1-1, reads DGGITQSPKYLFRKEGQNVTLSCEQNLNHDAMYWYRQDPGQGLRLIYYSQIVNDFQKGDIAEGYSVSREKKESFPLTVTSAQKNPTAFYLCASSIGGQLNTEAFFGQGTRLTVV.

DNA of the CDR3: TGTGCCAGCAGTGAATTAGGAGCCAGGGCATTCTACGAGCAGTACTTC. It translates to CASSELGARAFYEQYF. The rearrangement links TRBV2 to TRBJ2-7; possibly TRBD1 for D (5 bases). CDR1 SNHLY and CDR2 FYNNEI come from the germline V gene. V lost 2 bases to trimming and J lost 3 bases, with 17 bases between them. This CDR3 comprises 16 residues.

The CDR3 DNA sequence: TGTGCCAGCAGCTTAACCAGCGGGGGGACGTACGAGCAGTACTTC. Translating gives CASSLTSGGTYEQYF. This rearrangement joins TRBV7-9 to TRBJ2-7; 9 bases align to TRBD2. There are 15 residues in the CDR3. Trimming took 2 bases from V and 4 from J; bases not matched to a gene: 6. Looked up from germline, CDR1 is SEHNR and CDR2 is FQNEAQ (reference sequence).

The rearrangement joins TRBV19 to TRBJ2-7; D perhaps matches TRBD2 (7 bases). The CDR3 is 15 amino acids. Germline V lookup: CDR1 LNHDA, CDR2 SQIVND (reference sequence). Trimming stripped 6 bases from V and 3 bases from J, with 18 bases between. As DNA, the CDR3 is TGTGCCAGTAGCCCACAGGGTTGGGAGGGCTACGAGCAGTACTTC. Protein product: CASSPQGWEGYEQYF. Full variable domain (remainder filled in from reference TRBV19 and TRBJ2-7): DGGITQSPKYLFRKEGQNVTLSCEQNLNHDAMYWYRQDPGQGLRLIYYSQIVNDFQKGDIAEGYSVSREKKESFPLTVTSAQKNPTAFYLCASSPQGWEGYEQYFGPGTRLTVT.

CDR3 protein: CASRDGAGEQFF. The CDR3 DNA follows: TGTGCCAGCAGGGATGGAGCGGGGGAGCAGTTCTTC. The V call is TRBV6-5, the J call TRBJ2-1; 7 bases agree with TRBD2. The V gene end was trimmed by 6 bases and the J gene end by 10 bases; junction bases not matched to a gene: 6. The length of the CDR3 is 12 residues. In germline, CDR1 is MNHEY, CDR2 SVGAGI.

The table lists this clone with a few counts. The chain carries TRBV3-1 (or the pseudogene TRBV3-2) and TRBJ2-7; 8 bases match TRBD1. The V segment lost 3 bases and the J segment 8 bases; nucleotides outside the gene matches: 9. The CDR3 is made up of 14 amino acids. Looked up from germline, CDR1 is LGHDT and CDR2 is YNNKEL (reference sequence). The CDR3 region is CASSHQGQGSKQYF. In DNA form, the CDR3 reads TGTGCCAGCAGCCACCAAGGACAGGGAAGTAAGCAGTACTTC.

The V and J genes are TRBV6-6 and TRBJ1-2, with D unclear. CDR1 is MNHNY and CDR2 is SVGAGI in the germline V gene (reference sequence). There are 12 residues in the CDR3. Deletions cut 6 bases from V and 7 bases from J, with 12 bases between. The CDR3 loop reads CASSHLEIGYTF. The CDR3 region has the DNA TGTGCCAGCAGCCACCTCGAGATTGGCTACACCTTC.

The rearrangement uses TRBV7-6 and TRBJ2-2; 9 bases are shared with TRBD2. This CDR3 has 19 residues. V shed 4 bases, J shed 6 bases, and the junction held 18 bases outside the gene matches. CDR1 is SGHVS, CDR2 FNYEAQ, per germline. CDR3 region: CASSSVAGGPSRLPGELFF. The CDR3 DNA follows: TGTGCCAGCAGCTCCGTGGCGGGGGGGCCCAGTAGGCTGCCCGGGGAGCTGTTTTTT.

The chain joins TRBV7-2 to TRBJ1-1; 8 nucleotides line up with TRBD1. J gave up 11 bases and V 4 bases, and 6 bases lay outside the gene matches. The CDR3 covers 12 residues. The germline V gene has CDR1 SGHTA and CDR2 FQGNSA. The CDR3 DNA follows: TGTGCCAGCAGCTCGCAGGGGGCAAGGGCTTTCTTT. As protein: CASSSQGARAFF.

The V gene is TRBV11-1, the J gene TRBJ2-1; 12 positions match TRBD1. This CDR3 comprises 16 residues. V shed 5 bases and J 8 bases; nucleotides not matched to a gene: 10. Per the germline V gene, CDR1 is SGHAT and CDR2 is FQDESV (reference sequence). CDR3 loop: CASSVKPGQGADEQFF. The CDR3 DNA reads TGTGCCAGCAGCGTTAAACCGGGACAGGGGGCCGATGAGCAGTTCTTC. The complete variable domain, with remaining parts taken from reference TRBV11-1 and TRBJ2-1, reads EAEVAQSPRYKITEKSQAVAFWCDPISGHATLYWYRQILGQGPELLVQFQDESVVDDSQLPKDRFSAERLKGVDSTLKIQPAELGDSAMYLCASSVKPGQGADEQFFGPGTRLTVL.

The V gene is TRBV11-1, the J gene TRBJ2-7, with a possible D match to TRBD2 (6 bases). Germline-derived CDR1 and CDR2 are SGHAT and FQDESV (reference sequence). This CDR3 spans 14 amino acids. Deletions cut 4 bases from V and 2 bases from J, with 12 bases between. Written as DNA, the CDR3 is TGTGCCAGCAGCTCGCCGGGACTCCCCTACGAGCAGTACTTC. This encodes CASSSPGLPYEQYF.

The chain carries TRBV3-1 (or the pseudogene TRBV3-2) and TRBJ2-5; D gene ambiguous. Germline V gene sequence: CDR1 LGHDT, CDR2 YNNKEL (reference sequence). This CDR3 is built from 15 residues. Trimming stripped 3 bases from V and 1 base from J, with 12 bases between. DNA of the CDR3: TGTGCCAGCAGCCACGTTTTACGGTCCCAAGAGACCCAGTACTTC. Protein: CASSHVLRSQETQYF.

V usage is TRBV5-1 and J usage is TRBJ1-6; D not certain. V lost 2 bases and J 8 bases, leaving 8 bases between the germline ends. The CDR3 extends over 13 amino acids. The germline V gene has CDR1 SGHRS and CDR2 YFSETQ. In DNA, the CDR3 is TGCGCCAGCAGCTTCCACCGGGATTCACCCCTCCACTTT. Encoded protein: CASSFHRDSPLHF.

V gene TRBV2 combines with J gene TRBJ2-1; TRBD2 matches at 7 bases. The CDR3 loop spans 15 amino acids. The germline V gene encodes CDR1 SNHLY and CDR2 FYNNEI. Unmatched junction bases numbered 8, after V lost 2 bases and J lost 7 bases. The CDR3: CASSESLAAFNEQFF. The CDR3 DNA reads TGTGCCAGCAGTGAAAGCCTAGCGGCGTTTAATGAGCAGTTCTTC.

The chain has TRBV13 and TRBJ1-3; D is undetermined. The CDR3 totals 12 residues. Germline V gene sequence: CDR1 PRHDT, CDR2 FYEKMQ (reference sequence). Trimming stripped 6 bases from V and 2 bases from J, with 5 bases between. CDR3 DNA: TGTGCCAGCAGGAGGACTGGAAACACCATATATTTT. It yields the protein CASRRTGNTIYF.

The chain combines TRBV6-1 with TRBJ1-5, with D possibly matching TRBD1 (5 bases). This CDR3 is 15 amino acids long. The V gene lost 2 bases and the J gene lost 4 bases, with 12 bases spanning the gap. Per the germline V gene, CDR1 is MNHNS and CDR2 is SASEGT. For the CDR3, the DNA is TGTGCCAGCAGTGAATCGCACAGGTCGAATCAGCCCCAGCATTTT. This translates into CASSESHRSNQPQHF.

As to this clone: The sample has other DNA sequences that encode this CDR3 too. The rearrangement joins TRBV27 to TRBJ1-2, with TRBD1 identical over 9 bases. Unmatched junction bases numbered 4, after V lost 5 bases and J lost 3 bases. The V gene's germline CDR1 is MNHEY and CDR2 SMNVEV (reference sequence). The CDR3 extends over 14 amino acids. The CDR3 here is CASSEGQGYYGYTF. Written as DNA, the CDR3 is TGTGCCAGCAGTGAGGGACAGGGATACTATGGCTACACCTTC.

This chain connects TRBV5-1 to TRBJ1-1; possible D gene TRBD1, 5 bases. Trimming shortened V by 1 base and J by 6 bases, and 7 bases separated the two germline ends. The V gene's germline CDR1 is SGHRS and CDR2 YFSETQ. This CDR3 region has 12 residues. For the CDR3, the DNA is TGCGCCAGCAGCTTGTGGGGGGCTGAAGCTTTCTTT. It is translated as CASSLWGAEAFF.

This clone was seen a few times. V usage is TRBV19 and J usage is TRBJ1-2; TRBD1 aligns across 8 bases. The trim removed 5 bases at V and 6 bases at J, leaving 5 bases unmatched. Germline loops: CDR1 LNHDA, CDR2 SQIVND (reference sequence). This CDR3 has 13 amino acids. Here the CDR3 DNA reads TGTGCCAGTAGTGAACAGGGGGATAATGGCTACACCTTC. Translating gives CASSEQGDNGYTF.

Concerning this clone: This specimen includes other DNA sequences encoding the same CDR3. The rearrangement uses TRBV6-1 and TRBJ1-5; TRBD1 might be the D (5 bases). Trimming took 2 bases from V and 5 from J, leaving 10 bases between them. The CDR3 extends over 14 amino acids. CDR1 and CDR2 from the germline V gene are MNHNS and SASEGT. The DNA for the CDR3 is TGTGCCAGCAGTGAACGTGGCAGGGATCAGCCCCAGCATTTT. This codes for CASSERGRDQPQHF.

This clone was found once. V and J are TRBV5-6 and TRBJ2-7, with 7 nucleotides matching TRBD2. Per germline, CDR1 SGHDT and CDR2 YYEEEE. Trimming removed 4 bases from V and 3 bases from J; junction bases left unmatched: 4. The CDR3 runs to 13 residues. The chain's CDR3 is CASSAGGFYEQYF. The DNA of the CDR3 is TGTGCCAGCAGCGCCGGGGGGTTCTACGAGCAGTACTTC.

The CDR3 nucleotides are TGTGCCACCAGTGACTCCCCCCCAGGGCCTGGGGCCAACGTCCTGACTTTC. This codes for CATSDSPPGPGANVLTF. The chain recombines TRBV24-1 with TRBJ2-6; TRBD1 might be the D (5 bases). The CDR3 is made up of 17 amino acids. CDR1 and CDR2 from the germline V gene are KGHDR and SFDVKD. The V end was cut by 4 bases, the J end by 2 bases, with 14 bases between.

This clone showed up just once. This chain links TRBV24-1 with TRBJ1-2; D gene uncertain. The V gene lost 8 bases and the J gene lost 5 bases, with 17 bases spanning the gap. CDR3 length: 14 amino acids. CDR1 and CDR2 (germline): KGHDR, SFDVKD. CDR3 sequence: CATTVQPDSYGYTF. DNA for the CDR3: TGTGCCACCACGGTGCAGCCAGACTCATATGGCTACACCTTC.

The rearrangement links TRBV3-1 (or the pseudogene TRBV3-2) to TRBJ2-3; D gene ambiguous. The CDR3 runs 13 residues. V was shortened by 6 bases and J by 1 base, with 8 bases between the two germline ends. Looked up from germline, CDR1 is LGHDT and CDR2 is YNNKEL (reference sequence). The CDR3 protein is CASRPVGTDTQYF. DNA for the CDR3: TGTGCCAGCAGACCCGTAGGCACAGATACGCAGTATTTT.

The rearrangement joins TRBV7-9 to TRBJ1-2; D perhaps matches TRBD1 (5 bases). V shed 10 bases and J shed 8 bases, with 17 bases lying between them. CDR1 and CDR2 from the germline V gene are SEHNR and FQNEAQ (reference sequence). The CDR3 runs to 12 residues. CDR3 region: CATEDAGRGYTF. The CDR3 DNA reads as TGTGCCACAGAAGATGCAGGGAGGGGCTACACCTTC.

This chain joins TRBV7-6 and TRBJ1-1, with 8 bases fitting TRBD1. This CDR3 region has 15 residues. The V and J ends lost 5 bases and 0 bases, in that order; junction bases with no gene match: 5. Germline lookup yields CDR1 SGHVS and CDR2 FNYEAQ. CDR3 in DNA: TGTGCCAGCAGCGCCCGACAGGGGTTGAACACTGAAGCTTTCTTT. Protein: CASSARQGLNTEAFF.

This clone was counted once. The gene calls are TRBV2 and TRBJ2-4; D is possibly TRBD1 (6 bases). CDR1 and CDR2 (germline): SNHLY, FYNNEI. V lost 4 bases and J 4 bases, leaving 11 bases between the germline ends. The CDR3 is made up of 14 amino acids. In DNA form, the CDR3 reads TGTGCCAGCAGTGCCTTGGGGACAAAAAACATTCAGTACTTC. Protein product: CASSALGTKNIQYF.